Listed below are T cell receptor beta chains from one sample, sequenced in a study of T cells in Graves' hyperthyroidism and ophthalmopathy. TCRdb ran MiXCR on the multiplex PCR reads and lists one entry per CDR3 protein. Here the sample spans 750,000 to 900,000 distinct CDR3 sequences, roughly 37% being singletons. Sample: blood. The receptor source for this set is a man aged 18 to 35 with Graves' hyperthyroidism. Both conserved end residues are part of each CDR3. A D gene is named only where the DNA matches it firmly. Clone size is stated in some rows and not others, as once, few, many or a class when expanded.

cdr3_aa: CASSQDMAGGEKLFF; cdr3_nt: TGTGCCAGCAGCCAAGATATGGCCGGAGGTGAAAAACTGTTTTTT; d_call: .; j_call: TRBJ1-4; clone_size: .; v_call: TRBV7-2
cdr3_aa: CASSNRDRGGTGELFF; cdr3_nt: TGCGCCAGCAGCAACCGGGACAGGGGAGGCACCGGGGAGCTGTTTTTT; d_call: TRBD1; j_call: TRBJ2-2; clone_size: .; v_call: TRBV2
cdr3_aa: CSAPPPARRETQYF; cdr3_nt: TGCAGTGCTCCACCACCGGCTAGGAGGGAGACCCAGTACTTC; d_call: .; j_call: TRBJ2-5; clone_size: many; v_call: TRBV20-1
cdr3_aa: CASKRVEGLPSYEQYF; cdr3_nt: TGTGCCAGCAAAAGGGTTGAAGGACTACCCTCCTACGAGCAGTACTTC; d_call: .; j_call: TRBJ2-7; clone_size: .; v_call: TRBV6-1
cdr3_aa: CASSHGTSAKETQYF; cdr3_nt: TGTGCCAGCAGCCATGGGACTAGCGCCAAAGAGACCCAGTACTTC; d_call: TRBD2; j_call: TRBJ2-5; clone_size: few; v_call: TRBV12-3/TRBV12-4
cdr3_aa: CATNRDSRNEKLFF; cdr3_nt: TGTGCCACCAACCGGGACAGCAGGAATGAAAAACTGTTTTTT; d_call: TRBD1; j_call: TRBJ1-4; clone_size: many; v_call: TRBV15
cdr3_aa: CASSYSDREVGELFF; cdr3_nt: TGTGCCAGCAGTTATTCGGACAGGGAGGTCGGGGAGCTGTTTTTT; d_call: TRBD1; j_call: TRBJ2-2; clone_size: .; v_call: TRBV6-5
cdr3_aa: CASREHGMGTDTQYF; cdr3_nt: TGTGCCAGCAGAGAACACGGAATGGGCACAGATACGCAGTATTTT; d_call: .; j_call: TRBJ2-3; clone_size: .; v_call: TRBV2
cdr3_aa: CASNKRQESSGNTIYF; cdr3_nt: TGTGCCAGCAACAAAAGACAGGAAAGCTCTGGAAACACCATATATTTT; d_call: .; j_call: TRBJ1-3; clone_size: .; v_call: TRBV11-2
cdr3_aa: CASSAGGGYSPLHF; cdr3_nt: TGTGCCAGCTCGGCAGGGGGGGGTTATTCACCCCTCCACTTT; d_call: TRBD1; j_call: TRBJ1-6; clone_size: few; v_call: TRBV5-8
cdr3_aa: CASSWGGPSSGNTIYF; cdr3_nt: TGTGCCAGCAGCTGGGGGGGCCCTAGCTCTGGAAACACCATATATTTT; d_call: .; j_call: TRBJ1-3; clone_size: .; v_call: TRBV5-4
cdr3_aa: CASSPFSKGFSPLHF; cdr3_nt: TGTGCCAGCAGCCCTTTTAGTAAAGGGTTTTCACCCCTCCACTTT; d_call: .; j_call: TRBJ1-6; clone_size: few; v_call: TRBV7-2
cdr3_aa: CASSPHWGTEAFF; cdr3_nt: TGTGCCAGCAGTCCTCACTGGGGCACTGAAGCTTTCTTT; d_call: .; j_call: TRBJ1-1; clone_size: many; v_call: TRBV12-3/TRBV12-4
cdr3_aa: CASSLGTVEEQYF; cdr3_nt: TGTGCCAGCAGCTTAGGGACGGTGGAGGAGCAGTACTTC; d_call: .; j_call: TRBJ2-7; clone_size: few; v_call: TRBV7-9
cdr3_aa: CASSPDPEQYF; cdr3_nt: TGTGCCAGCAGTCCCGACCCCGAGCAGTACTTC; d_call: .; j_call: TRBJ2-7; clone_size: many; v_call: TRBV2
cdr3_aa: CASSYTYSNQPQHF; cdr3_nt: TGTGCCAGCAGTTACACGTATAGCAATCAGCCCCAGCATTTT; d_call: .; j_call: TRBJ1-5; clone_size: .; v_call: TRBV6-5
cdr3_aa: CASSPGDSSSYEQYF; cdr3_nt: TGTGCCAGCTCACCGGGGGACTCCAGCTCCTACGAGCAGTACTTC; d_call: .; j_call: TRBJ2-7; clone_size: .; v_call: TRBV12-3/TRBV12-4
cdr3_aa: CASSVSGRGPNQPQHF; cdr3_nt: TGTGCCAGTAGTGTGAGCGGGAGGGGGCCAAATCAGCCCCAGCATTTT; d_call: TRBD1; j_call: TRBJ1-5; clone_size: .; v_call: TRBV19
cdr3_aa: CASSRAGGVSSPLHF; cdr3_nt: TGTGCCAGCAGCCGCGCGGGCGGGGTGAGTTCACCCCTCCACTTT; d_call: .; j_call: TRBJ1-6; clone_size: .; v_call: TRBV6-5
cdr3_aa: CSDTGGHGYTF; cdr3_nt: TGCAGTGATACAGGGGGCCATGGCTACACCTTC; d_call: TRBD1; j_call: TRBJ1-2; clone_size: many; v_call: TRBV29-1
cdr3_aa: CSAFQRGQGARHYGYTF; cdr3_nt: TGCAGTGCCTTCCAAAGGGGACAGGGGGCGCGTCACTATGGCTACACCTTC; d_call: TRBD1; j_call: TRBJ1-2; clone_size: .; v_call: TRBV20-1
cdr3_aa: CASYKNTEAFF; cdr3_nt: TGTGCCAGCTACAAGAACACTGAAGCTTTCTTT; d_call: .; j_call: TRBJ1-1; clone_size: many; v_call: TRBV19
cdr3_aa: CASSQPGRGSKTQYF; cdr3_nt: TGTGCCAGCAGCCAACCCGGCAGGGGGTCAAAGACCCAGTACTTC; d_call: TRBD1; j_call: TRBJ2-5; clone_size: .; v_call: TRBV5-4
cdr3_aa: CALAGGPSEQYF; cdr3_nt: TGTGCCCTAGCGGGGGGGCCGTCCGAGCAGTACTTC; d_call: TRBD2; j_call: TRBJ2-7; clone_size: .; v_call: TRBV25-1
cdr3_aa: CASSLGMVGGGQYF; cdr3_nt: TGTGCCAGCAGCTTAGGTATGGTAGGGGGCGGGCAGTACTTC; d_call: TRBD1; j_call: TRBJ2-7; clone_size: .; v_call: TRBV7-9
cdr3_aa: CASSFRKGSYEQYF; cdr3_nt: TGTGCCAGCAGCTTTAGAAAGGGCAGCTACGAGCAGTACTTC; d_call: .; j_call: TRBJ2-7; clone_size: .; v_call: TRBV2
cdr3_aa: CASSSRTGTDQPQHF; cdr3_nt: TGTGCCAGCAGCTCCCGGACAGGGACGGATCAGCCCCAGCATTTT; d_call: TRBD1; j_call: TRBJ1-5; clone_size: .; v_call: TRBV7-2
cdr3_aa: CASSLQTLAGETQYF; cdr3_nt: TGTGCCAGCAGCCTCCAGACTTTGGCTGGGGAGACCCAGTACTTC; d_call: .; j_call: TRBJ2-5; clone_size: .; v_call: TRBV7-9
cdr3_aa: CASSHRDYGYTF; cdr3_nt: TGTGCCAGCAGTCACAGGGACTATGGCTACACCTTC; d_call: .; j_call: TRBJ1-2; clone_size: many; v_call: TRBV11-2
cdr3_aa: CSVRPGGYSGELFF; cdr3_nt: TGCAGCGTCCGTCCAGGGGGTTATTCCGGGGAGCTGTTTTTT; d_call: TRBD1; j_call: TRBJ2-2; clone_size: few; v_call: TRBV29-1
cdr3_aa: CASSQGRALNTEAFF; cdr3_nt: TGCGCCAGCAGCCAAGGGCGGGCTCTAAACACTGAAGCTTTCTTT; d_call: .; j_call: TRBJ1-1; clone_size: few; v_call: TRBV4-1
cdr3_aa: CASSPWGRQETQYF; cdr3_nt: TGTGCCAGCAGCCCCTGGGGTAGACAAGAGACCCAGTACTTC; d_call: .; j_call: TRBJ2-5; clone_size: .; v_call: TRBV7-3
cdr3_aa: CAGRFQGGEEKLFF; cdr3_nt: TGTGCCGGCAGATTCCAGGGGGGGGAGGAAAAACTGTTTTTT; d_call: TRBD1; j_call: TRBJ1-4; clone_size: .; v_call: TRBV7-9
cdr3_aa: CSAGRGREGKNNQPQHF; cdr3_nt: TGCAGTGCTGGAAGGGGGAGGGAGGGGAAGAACAATCAGCCCCAGCATTTT; d_call: .; j_call: TRBJ1-5; clone_size: many; v_call: TRBV20-1
cdr3_aa: CSVETIEQGNTGELFF; cdr3_nt: TGCAGCGTTGAAACAATAGAACAGGGAAACACCGGGGAGCTGTTTTTT; d_call: .; j_call: TRBJ2-2; clone_size: many; v_call: TRBV29-1
cdr3_aa: CASSLSSNEQYF; cdr3_nt: TGTGCCAGCAGCTTATCAAGCAACGAGCAGTACTTC; d_call: .; j_call: TRBJ2-7; clone_size: few; v_call: TRBV7-2
cdr3_aa: CASSQDGARVTEAFF; cdr3_nt: TGTGCCAGCAGCCAAGATGGGGCCAGGGTCACTGAAGCTTTCTTT; d_call: .; j_call: TRBJ1-1; clone_size: many; v_call: TRBV14
cdr3_aa: CATDEQYF; cdr3_nt: TGTGCCACGGACGAGCAGTACTTC; d_call: .; j_call: TRBJ2-7; clone_size: many; v_call: TRBV25-1